The clone carrying this T cell receptor (beta chain) occurred many times. Its antigen is undetermined. The data are from a study of response to subunit inactivated influenza vaccine. Study outcomes and limitations: Authors suggested each seasonal flu vaccination may recruit only limited numbers of new T cells.

From the RT-PCR reads, TCRdb called clonotypes with MiXCR, one entry per CDR3 protein. This sample has hundreds of thousands of distinct CDR3 sequences, with approximately 15% found just once. Sequencing used PBMCs from blood, obtained less than 15 days before vaccination. The sequence was obtained from a man over 45 who received an inactivated influenza vaccine.

In DNA form, the CDR3 reads TGTGCCAGCAGTTTCGTGGGTGTAGAGACCCAGTACTTC. It encodes CASSFVGVETQYF. The chain couples TRBV12-3 or TRBV12-4 to TRBJ2-5, with D unclear. The V gene lost 3 bases and the J gene lost 4 bases, with 9 bases spanning the gap. CDR3 length: 13 amino acids.